Listed here are 29 T cell receptor beta chains from one sample, sequenced in a study of cytomegalovirus exposure and HLA in healthy donors. Primers for the PCR totalled 60 Vbeta and 13 Jbeta. Assay used: immunoSEQ multiplex PCR; TCRdb lists only in-frame clones, some missing. Found here are 130,000 or so clones, 70% to 80% of them singletons; the top ten hold about 3.4%. The material sequenced was PBMCs. These receptors came from a man aged 30 to 39 in good health and CMV-seronegative.

The rearrangement uses TRBV7-8 and TRBJ2-7, with D tentatively TRBD2 (5 bases). CDR3 length equals 15 residues. Germline V gene lookup returns CDR1 SGHVS and CDR2 FQNEAQ. The ends were cut back, 3 bases at V and 1 base at J, with 13 bases in the middle. CDR3 amino acids: CASSLIAGSSYEQYF. The CDR3, as DNA: TGTGCCAGCAGCTTGATTGCTGGGAGTTCCTACGAGCAGTACTTC.

This clone was seen just once. The V and J genes are TRBV29-1 and TRBJ2-7; TRBD1 agrees at 8 bases. V lost 1 base, J lost 4 bases, and 3 bases stayed unmatched. Germline CDR1 reads SQVTM; CDR2 reads ANQGSEA. The CDR3 has 13 amino acids. The CDR3 here is CSVEGTGRYEQYF. CDR3 bases: TGCAGCGTTGAAGGGACAGGGAGGTACGAGCAGTACTTC.

In this sample, this clone turned up once. The chain couples TRBV6-5 to TRBJ2-7, with TRBD1 as a possible D gene (5 bases). Trimming took 0 bases from V and 0 from J, leaving 6 bases between them. Germline V lookup: CDR1 MNHEY, CDR2 SVGAGI. The CDR3 sequence is 14 residues long. The CDR3 region has the DNA TGTGCCAGCAGTTACTCGGACAACTCCTACGAGCAGTACTTC. Its translation: CASSYSDNSYEQYF.

This clone was counted a few times. The rearrangement uses TRBV30 and TRBJ2-2; 12 nucleotides line up with TRBD2. The CDR3 runs 18 residues. The V segment lost 0 bases and the J segment 6 bases; nucleotides outside the gene matches: 11. Looked up from germline, CDR1 is GTSNPN and CDR2 is SVGIG (reference sequence). This CDR3 is CAWSVGTSGRITAGELFF. The CDR3 nucleotides are TGTGCCTGGAGTGTTGGTACTAGCGGGAGGATTACTGCCGGGGAGCTGTTTTTT.

The chain couples TRBV2 to TRBJ1-5; no definite D call. The CDR3 contains 13 residues. Trimming shortened V by 3 bases and J by 1 base, and 4 bases separated the two germline ends. CDR1 SNHLY and CDR2 FYNNEI come from the germline V gene. The CDR3 DNA sequence: TGTGCCAGCAGTGAGGAGAGCAATCAGCCCCAGCATTTT. It is translated as CASSEESNQPQHF.

A single count supports this clone. The chain couples TRBV6-5 to TRBJ2-2, with D possibly being TRBD1 (6 bases). V lost 6 bases, J lost 1 base, and 9 bases lay in between. The germline gives CDR1 MNHEY, CDR2 SVGAGI. CDR3 size: 14 residues. DNA of the CDR3: TGTGCCAGCAGGACACAGGGGAACACCGGGGAGCTGTTTTTT. Translation: CASRTQGNTGELFF.

This clone was detected only a few times. The chain carries TRBV18 and TRBJ1-1, with 7 bases matching TRBD1. Germline V CDR1 and CDR2: KGHSH, LQKENI. Trimming took 3 bases from V and 4 from J; bases not matched to a gene: 2. CDR3 size: 13 residues. The CDR3 DNA sequence: TGTGCCAGCTCACCGGACAGGACCACTGAAGCTTTCTTT. Translation gives CASSPDRTTEAFF.

Only a few counts were recorded for this clone. V and J are TRBV5-6 and TRBJ2-7; 9 bases are a match to TRBD1. The CDR3 runs 18 residues. Germline CDR1 and CDR2: SGHDT and YYEEEE. J gave up 3 bases and V 4 bases, and 17 bases lay outside the gene matches. The CDR3 spells CASSLLGGRTGERYEQYF. The CDR3 DNA sequence: TGTGCCAGCAGCCTCCTTGGGGGAAGGACAGGGGAACGCTACGAGCAGTACTTC.

The J gene is TRBJ2-2, the V gene TRBV18; the match to TRBD1 covers 9 bases. The CDR3 has 16 residues. Germline CDR1 reads KGHSH; CDR2 reads LQKENI. V lost 10 bases and J lost 0; bases outside the gene matches: 9. CDR3 amino acids: CATLGGQGPNTGELFF. CDR3 bases: TGTGCCACCCTGGGGGGACAGGGACCGAACACCGGGGAGCTGTTTTTT.

This clone was seen once. This sequence joins TRBV27 and TRBJ2-1; 12 bases are a match to TRBD2. Germline CDR1 reads MNHEY; CDR2 reads SMNVEV (reference sequence). The CDR3 covers 17 residues. The J segment lost 8 bases and the V segment lost 6 bases, leaving 14 bases of the junction unmatched. The CDR3 loop is CASSRTSGIVVFDEQFF. CDR3 DNA sequence: TGTGCCAGCAGCAGGACTAGCGGGATAGTAGTATTCGATGAGCAGTTCTTC.

This clone has more than one count but fewer than ten. The V call is TRBV7-2, the J call TRBJ2-7; 10 positions match TRBD2. The CDR3 extends over 16 amino acids. Germline V gene lookup returns CDR1 SGHTA and CDR2 FQGNSA. J was trimmed by 2 bases and V by 5 bases; bases with no gene match: 9. The CDR3 loop reads CASSISGTSAAYEQYF. DNA of the CDR3: TGTGCCAGCAGCATCTCCGGGACTAGCGCAGCCTACGAGCAGTACTTC. The whole variable domain, filled in from reference TRBV7-2 and TRBJ2-7, reads GAGVSQSPSNKVTEKGKDVELRCDPISGHTALYWYRQSLGQGLEFLIYFQGNSAPDKSGLPSDRFSAERTGGSVSTLTIQRTQQEDSAVYLCASSISGTSAAYEQYFGPGTRLTVT.

This chain joins TRBV23-1 and TRBJ2-7; 11 bases line up with TRBD2. TRBV23-1 is treated as an ORF (open reading frame) with a function not yet certain. The length of the CDR3 is 18 residues. V shed 4 bases and J 0 bases; nucleotides not matched to a gene: 11. The CDR3 spells CASSPTSGNPLSSYEQYF. The CDR3 DNA follows: TGCGCCAGCAGTCCGACTAGCGGGAATCCGTTAAGCTCCTACGAGCAGTACTTC.

The chain carries TRBV27 and TRBJ2-3, with 7 bases aligning to TRBD1. The CDR3 is 15 amino acids. Germline V lookup: CDR1 MNHEY, CDR2 SMNVEV (reference sequence). V shed 5 bases, J shed 0 bases, and the junction held 5 bases outside the gene matches. CDR3 loop: CASSLDRRSTDTQYF. The CDR3 DNA follows: TGTGCCAGCAGTCTGGACAGGCGGAGCACAGATACGCAGTATTTT.

This clone was seen only a few times. V usage is TRBV18 and J usage is TRBJ1-5; a possible D gene is TRBD1 (6 bases). CDR1 is KGHSH, CDR2 LQKENI, per germline. The V end was cut by 3 bases, the J end by 4 bases, with 10 bases between. The CDR3 loop spans 14 amino acids. The CDR3 sequence is CASSPQDRNQPQHF. The CDR3 DNA reads TGTGCCAGCTCACCGCAGGACAGAAATCAGCCCCAGCATTTT.

The chain joins TRBV14 to TRBJ2-1; 14 bases fit TRBD2. There are 19 residues in the CDR3. The V gene end was trimmed by 4 bases and the J gene end by 9 bases; junction bases not matched to a gene: 17. Germline CDR1 SGHDN, CDR2 FVKESK. The CDR3 bases are TGTGCCAGCAGCCCTGACAGGGGACGAGGACTAGCGGGAGGAGGTGAGCAGTTCTTC. Amino acid sequence: CASSPDRGRGLAGGGEQFF.

The chain has TRBV28 and TRBJ2-2, with TRBD2 matching over 11 bases. The CDR3 has 15 amino acids. In germline, CDR1 is MDHEN, CDR2 SYDVKM. The V gene end was trimmed by 7 bases and the J gene end by 4 bases; junction bases not matched to a gene: 5. CDR3 loop: CASKTSGASTGELFF. DNA of the CDR3: TGTGCCAGCAAGACTAGCGGGGCTTCCACCGGGGAGCTGTTTTTT.

CDR3 in amino acids: CASSLSGFYGYTF. CDR3 in DNA: TGTGCCAGCAGCTTATCCGGGTTCTATGGCTACACCTTC. The genes are TRBV13 and TRBJ1-2, with no clear D. V was clipped by 2 bases and J by 4 bases, with 8 bases between them. Per the germline V gene, CDR1 is PRHDT and CDR2 is FYEKMQ (reference sequence). The CDR3 extends over 13 amino acids.

The chain carries TRBV6-5 and TRBJ1-6, with 10 nucleotides matching TRBD1. Germline CDR1 reads MNHEY; CDR2 reads SVGAGI. There are 14 residues in the CDR3. The V gene end was trimmed by 8 bases and the J gene end by 9 bases; junction bases not matched to a gene: 7. CDR3 nucleotides: TGTGCCAGCCGACCGGGACAGGGGATTTCACCCCTCCACTTT. Translating gives CASRPGQGISPLHF.

V is TRBV16 and J is TRBJ1-1, with 7 nucleotides matching TRBD1. CDR3 length equals 15 residues. V dropped 4 bases and J dropped 1; count of bases not matched to a gene: 6. Germline CDR1 reads KGHSY; CDR2 reads FQNENV. The CDR3: CASSRLQGTNTEAFF. The DNA for the CDR3 is TGTGCCAGCAGCCGCCTACAGGGGACGAACACTGAAGCTTTCTTT.

CDR3 protein: CASSFESATNEKLFF. CDR3 coding DNA: TGTGCCAGCAGCTTCGAGAGTGCAACTAATGAAAAACTGTTTTTT. V and J are TRBV7-2 and TRBJ1-4; D ambiguous. Germline V CDR1 and CDR2: SGHTA, FQGNSA. The CDR3 is 15 amino acids. The V end lost 3 bases, the J end lost 0 bases, and 8 bases lay between the germline ends.

The CDR3 reads CASSPVSGGRETQYF. DNA for the CDR3: TGTGCCAGCAGCCCAGTCTCGGGAGGGAGGGAGACCCAGTACTTC. V and J are TRBV11-2 and TRBJ2-5; 8 positions match TRBD2. Unmatched junction bases numbered 10, after V lost 5 bases and J lost 5 bases. Germline-derived CDR1 and CDR2 are SGHAT and FQNNGV. The CDR3 consists of 15 residues.

This chain connects TRBV28 to TRBJ2-1, with TRBD2 as a possible D gene (6 bases). The CDR3 totals 14 residues. V lost 5 bases to trimming and J lost 7 bases, with 15 bases between them. Germline lookup yields CDR1 MDHEN and CDR2 SYDVKM. This chain's CDR3 is CASSNSGVWNEQFF. The CDR3 bases are TGTGCCAGCAGTAACTCGGGAGTGTGGAATGAGCAGTTCTTC.

The rearrangement joins TRBV30 to TRBJ2-7; D is uncertain. The V and J ends lost 3 bases and 2 bases respectively, with 11 bases between them. Germline V lookup: CDR1 GTSNPN, CDR2 SVGIG (reference sequence). The CDR3 has 13 amino acids. The CDR3 is CAWRIGPAYEQYF. DNA of the CDR3: TGTGCCTGGAGAATTGGGCCCGCCTACGAGCAGTACTTC.

The CDR3 protein is CASSIQETQYF. The CDR3 DNA follows: TGTGCCAGCAGTATACAAGAGACCCAGTACTTC. V is TRBV6-6 and J is TRBJ2-5; D call uncertain. Germline CDR1 is MNHNY and CDR2 is SVGAGI (reference sequence). V was pared by 5 bases and J by 2 bases, with 3 bases between. This CDR3 spans 11 amino acids.

The sample holds a few counts of this clone. The genes are TRBV30 and TRBJ2-1, with TRBD2 matching over 13 bases. Germline V lookup: CDR1 GTSNPN, CDR2 SVGIG (reference sequence). The CDR3 spans 14 residues. The V gene end was trimmed by 5 bases and the J gene end by 7 bases; junction bases not matched to a gene: 5. CDR3 nucleotides: TGTGCCTGGGGGACTAGCGGGGCCCGGAATGAGCAGTTCTTC. It translates to CAWGTSGARNEQFF.

This chain connects TRBV5-4 to TRBJ1-5; D is unclear. The germline V gene encodes CDR1 SGHNT and CDR2 YYREEE (reference sequence). Deletions cut 0 bases from V and 4 bases from J, with 8 bases between. The CDR3 contains 14 residues. CDR3 sequence: CASSLDLRNQPQHF. The CDR3 DNA reads TGTGCCAGCAGCTTGGATTTGAGGAATCAGCCCCAGCATTTT. Combining the CDR3 with reference TRBV5-4 and TRBJ1-5 gives the whole variable domain ETGVTQSPTHLIKTRGQQVTLRCSSQSGHNTVSWYQQALGQGPQFIFQYYREEENGRGNFPPRFSGLQFPNYSSELNVNALELDDSALYLCASSLDLRNQPQHFGDGTRLSIL.

This clone was observed a few times. Other DNA sequences within the sample encode an identical CDR3. The genes are TRBV2 and TRBJ1-4; 8 nucleotides agree with TRBD1. The length of the CDR3 is 14 residues. Trimming removed 5 bases from V and 5 bases from J; junction bases left unmatched: 4. Germline V gene sequence: CDR1 SNHLY, CDR2 FYNNEI. This CDR3 is CASSRRQGNEKLFF. The CDR3 bases are TGTGCCAGCAGTAGACGACAGGGGAATGAAAAACTGTTTTTT.

V usage is TRBV5-1 and J usage is TRBJ2-3; TRBD1 matches at 9 bases. CDR1 and CDR2 from the germline V gene are SGHRS and YFSETQ. Trimming removed 4 bases from V and 2 bases from J; junction bases left unmatched: 8. CDR3 length: 16 amino acids. CDR3 DNA: TGCGCCAGCAGCGGATGGACAGGGGATAACACAGATACGCAGTATTTT. It translates to CASSGWTGDNTDTQYF.

The V call is TRBV19, the J call TRBJ2-3; TRBD2 matches at 7 bases. The J segment lost 2 bases and the V segment lost 5 bases, leaving 7 bases of the junction unmatched. Germline-derived CDR1 and CDR2 are LNHDA and SQIVND (reference sequence). The CDR3 is 15 amino acids. CDR3 nucleotides: TGTGCCAGTAGTCGAGTAGCGGGCAACACAGATACGCAGTATTTT. Encoded protein: CASSRVAGNTDTQYF.